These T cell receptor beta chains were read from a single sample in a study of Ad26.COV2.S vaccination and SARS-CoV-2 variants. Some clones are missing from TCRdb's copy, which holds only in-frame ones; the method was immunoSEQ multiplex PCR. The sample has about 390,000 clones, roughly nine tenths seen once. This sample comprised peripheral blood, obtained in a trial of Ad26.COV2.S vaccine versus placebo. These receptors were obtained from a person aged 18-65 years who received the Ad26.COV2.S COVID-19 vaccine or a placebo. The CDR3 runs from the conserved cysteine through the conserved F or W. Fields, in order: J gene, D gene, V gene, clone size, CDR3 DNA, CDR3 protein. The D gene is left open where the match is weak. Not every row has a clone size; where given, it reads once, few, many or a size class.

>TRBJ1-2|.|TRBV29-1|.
TGCAGCGTTGAAGAGGAGAGGGCACGCTACACCTTC
CSVEEERARYTF
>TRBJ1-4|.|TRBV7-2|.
TGTGCCAGCAGCGCGGACGTCATCTCAGAAAAACTGTTTTTT
CASSADVISEKLFF
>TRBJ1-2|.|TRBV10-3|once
TGTGCCATCAGTGAGTCGGGCGGCAGCTATGGCTACACCTTC
CAISESGGSYGYTF
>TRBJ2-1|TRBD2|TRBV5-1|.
TGCGCCAGCAGCAGGACTAGTCTCAATGAGCAGTTCTTC
CASSRTSLNEQFF
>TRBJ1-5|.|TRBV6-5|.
TGTGCCACCACCTCCGCTTATAGCAATCAGCCCCAGCATTTT
CATTSAYSNQPQHF
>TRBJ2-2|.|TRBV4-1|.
TGCGCCAGCAGCCAAGTAGGAGGAAGTAACACCGGGGAGCTGTTTTTT
CASSQVGGSNTGELFF
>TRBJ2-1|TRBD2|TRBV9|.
TGTGCCAGCAGCGAGGGGACTAGCGGGGCACGTACAAGGTCCCATGAGCAGTTCTTC
CASSEGTSGARTRSHEQFF
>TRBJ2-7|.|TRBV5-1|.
TGCGCCAGCAGTCCACAGGGAGAGGGTTACGAGCAGTACTTC
CASSPQGEGYEQYF
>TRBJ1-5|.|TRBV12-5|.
TGTGCTAGTGGCCCTCTCACAGGGCCTGATAGCAATCAGCCCCAGCATTTT
CASGPLTGPDSNQPQHF
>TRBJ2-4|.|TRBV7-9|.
TGTGCCAGCAGCTTAGCTGTGGGGCCGGTGAACATTCAGTACTTC
CASSLAVGPVNIQYF
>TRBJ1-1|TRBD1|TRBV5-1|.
TGCGCCAGCAGCCCCGACAGGGTTCTCACTGAAGCTTTCTTT
CASSPDRVLTEAFF
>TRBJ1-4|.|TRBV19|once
TGTGCCAGTAGTATAACAAGTACTAATGAAAAACTGTTTTTT
CASSITSTNEKLFF
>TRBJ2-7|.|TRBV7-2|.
TGTGCCAGCAGCCCGGAGTCCAACTACGAGCAGTACTTC
CASSPESNYEQYF
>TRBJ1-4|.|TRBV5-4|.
TGTGCCAGCAGCTTGGAGGGGTCCGCAACTAATGAAAAACTGTTTTTT
CASSLEGSATNEKLFF
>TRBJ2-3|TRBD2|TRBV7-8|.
TGTGCCAGCAGCTTAGCGCGGACTAGCCCAGATACGCAGTATTTT
CASSLARTSPDTQYF
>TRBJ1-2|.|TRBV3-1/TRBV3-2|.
TGTGCCAGCAGCCAACGCCAGGTTGGCTATGGCTACACCTTC
CASSQRQVGYGYTF
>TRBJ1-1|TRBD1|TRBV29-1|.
TGCAGCGTTCCCCACCCGACAGGGGCCTTGAACACTGAAGCTTTCTTT
CSVPHPTGALNTEAFF
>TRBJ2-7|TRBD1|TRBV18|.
TGTGCCAGCTCACAAGACTCCAGGGGGAGCATAGGCGAGCAGTACTTC
CASSQDSRGSIGEQYF
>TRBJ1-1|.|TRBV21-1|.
TGTGCCAGCAGCAAACGTGCGGACAGGTTCACTGAAGCTTTCTTT
CASSKRADRFTEAFF
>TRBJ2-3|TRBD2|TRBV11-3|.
TGTGCCAGCAGCTTAACGGGAGGCGATTCAGATACGCAGTATTTT
CASSLTGGDSDTQYF
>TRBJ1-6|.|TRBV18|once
TGTGCCAGCTCACCATGGGGGGATAATTCACCCCTCCACTTT
CASSPWGDNSPLHF
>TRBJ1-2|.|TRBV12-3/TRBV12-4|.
TGTGCCAGCAGTTTCCGGGGCTATGGCTACACCTTC
CASSFRGYGYTF
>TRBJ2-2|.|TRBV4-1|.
TGCGCCAGCAGCCAAGAAAAGACAGGCGCGAACACCGGGGAGCTGTTTTTT
CASSQEKTGANTGELFF
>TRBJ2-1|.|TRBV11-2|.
TGTGCCAGCAGCTTAGCAAGGGGTTCCTACCGCTCCTACAATGAGCAGTTCTTC
CASSLARGSYRSYNEQFF
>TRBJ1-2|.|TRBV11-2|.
TGTGCCAGCAGCTTAGGCAGGAGCTATGGCTACACCTTC
CASSLGRSYGYTF
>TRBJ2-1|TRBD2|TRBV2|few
TGTGCCAGCAGTGAACTAGCGGGGGGAGATGAGCAGTTCTTC
CASSELAGGDEQFF
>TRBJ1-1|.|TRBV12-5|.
TGTGCTAGTGGTTTGGCTGAGCCGGGACTCCTGAAGGAAGCTTTCTTT
CASGLAEPGLLKEAFF
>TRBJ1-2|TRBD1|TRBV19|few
TGTGCCAGTACCCTAGGGACAGGGGGCGACTATGGCTACACCTTC
CASTLGTGGDYGYTF
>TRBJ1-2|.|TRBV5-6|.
TGTGCCAGCAGCTTGGCCCCCCTGGGCTACACCTTC
CASSLAPLGYTF
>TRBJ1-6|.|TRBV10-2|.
TGCGCCAGTCTGACGGATACAGGATCGTTCTCGGATCGATCACCCCTCCACTTT
CASLTDTGSFSDRSPLHF
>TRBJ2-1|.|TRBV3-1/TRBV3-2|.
TGTGCCAGCAGCCAATCGGGTGTAGGAGGTTCCTACAATGAGCAGTTCTTC
CASSQSGVGGSYNEQFF
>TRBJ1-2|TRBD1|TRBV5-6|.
TGTGCCAGCAGCTGGGGACAGGCAGCCGGCACCTTC
CASSWGQAAGTF
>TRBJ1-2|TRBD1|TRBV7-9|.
TGTGCCAGCACTATAGGGGGCTACAGTGGCTACACCTTC
CASTIGGYSGYTF
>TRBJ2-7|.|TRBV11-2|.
TGTGCCAGCAGCGGAATTCGCGCAGCCTCCTACGAGCAGTACTTC
CASSGIRAASYEQYF
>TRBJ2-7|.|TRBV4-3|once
TGCGCCAGCAGCCAAGATTTGGGAGTAATGGTAGACGAGCAGTACTTC
CASSQDLGVMVDEQYF
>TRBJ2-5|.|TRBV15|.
TGTGCCACCAGCAGAGAAGGGGTGGAGACCCAGTACTTC
CATSREGVETQYF